These 19 T cell receptor beta chains came from one sample sequenced in a study of shared clonotypes between healthy human individuals. Assay: immunoSEQ multiplex PCR; the TCRdb copy retains only in-frame clones and omits some. Of 450,000 to 600,000 clones in the sample, less than 85% are singletons; the top ten hold 10% to 15%. The sequencing input was PBMCs. These receptors all stem from a woman in her thirties or forties in good health. Some clones in this sample may be carry-over from other donors' samples.

The gene calls are TRBV6-6 and TRBJ1-6, with a weak D call TRBD1 (5 bases). The CDR3 covers 15 residues. Trimming removed 5 bases from V and 0 bases from J, with 8 bases in between. From germline, CDR1 is MNHNY and CDR2 SVGAGI (reference sequence). CDR3: CASSRGRSYNSPLHF. In DNA, the CDR3 is TGTGCCAGCAGTAGGGGTCGCTCCTATAATTCACCCCTCCACTTT.

The chain carries TRBV9 and TRBJ2-3, with 8 bases that match TRBD2. V lost 0 bases, J lost 2 bases, and 8 bases stayed unmatched. Germline assignment: CDR1 SGDLS and CDR2 YYNGEE. The CDR3 is 17 amino acids. CDR3 DNA sequence: TGTGCCAGCAGCGTAGTAGGAGCGGGAGCCCCCACAGATACGCAGTATTTT. This gives the protein CASSVVGAGAPTDTQYF.

The chain couples TRBV27 to TRBJ2-1; 8 bases agree with TRBD2. This CDR3 region has 13 residues. Germline CDR1 MNHEY, CDR2 SMNVEV (reference sequence). V was pared by 3 bases and J by 13 bases, with 8 bases of the junction left unmatched. The CDR3 spells CASSFPYSGTQFF. CDR3 bases: TGTGCCAGCAGTTTCCCTTATAGCGGGACCCAGTTCTTC.

The V call is TRBV27, the J call TRBJ2-1; 10 bases match TRBD2. The CDR3 consists of 17 residues. Per germline, CDR1 MNHEY and CDR2 SMNVEV (reference sequence). V shed 6 bases, J shed 10 bases, and the junction held 18 bases outside the gene matches. CDR3 loop: CASSQNVGLAAFGEQFF. In DNA form, the CDR3 reads TGTGCCAGCAGCCAGAACGTCGGACTAGCGGCGTTCGGGGAGCAGTTCTTC.

The chain employs TRBV15 and TRBJ2-4; tentative D call: TRBD1 (6 bases). Trimming shortened V by 6 bases and J by 6 bases, and 15 bases separated the two germline ends. The CDR3 runs 14 residues. Per germline, CDR1 LNHNV and CDR2 YYDKDF (reference sequence). The CDR3 region has the DNA TGTGCCACCAGGGACAGTTATGGAGGAAACATTCAGTACTTC. Protein: CATRDSYGGNIQYF. The full variable domain, rest sourced from reference TRBV15 and TRBJ2-4, is DAMVIQNPRYQVTQFGKPVTLSCSQTLNHNVMYWYQQKSSQAPKLLFHYYDKDFNNEADTPDNFQSRRPNTSFCFLDIRSPGLGDTAMYLCATRDSYGGNIQYFGAGTRLSVL.

V and J are TRBV30 and TRBJ1-1; D perhaps matches TRBD1 (5 bases). From germline, CDR1 is GTSNPN and CDR2 SVGIG (reference sequence). The CDR3 spans 15 residues. The germline V and J ends were trimmed by 1 base and 1 base, with 13 bases remaining between them. The CDR3 nucleotides read TGTGCCTGGAGTGCCCTGGGACGGAAGAACACTGAAGCTTTCTTT. It codes for CAWSALGRKNTEAFF.

The chain links TRBV6-5 to TRBJ1-1; unclear D gene. The CDR3 runs to 15 residues. Germline CDR1 reads MNHEY; CDR2 reads SVGAGI. Trimming took off 1 base at V and 4 bases at J, with 13 bases between the two ends. The CDR3: CASSYYKDSSTEAFF. The CDR3 bases are TGTGCCAGCAGTTACTACAAGGACTCAAGCACTGAAGCTTTCTTT.

The V call is TRBV27, the J call TRBJ2-7; TRBD1 might be the D (6 bases). This CDR3 region has 16 residues. V lost 7 bases and J lost 3, with 22 bases in between. Germline V lookup: CDR1 MNHEY, CDR2 SMNVEV (reference sequence). CDR3 in amino acids: CASIALTGPRHYEQYF. The CDR3 DNA reads as TGTGCCAGCATCGCCCTTACAGGGCCAAGGCACTACGAGCAGTACTTC.

Concerning this clone itself: One junction end does not reproduce the germline sequence, and a read error may be involved. The V and J genes are TRBV7-7 and TRBJ2-1; 8 nucleotides agree with TRBD2. Germline V lookup: CDR1 SSHAT, CDR2 FNYEAQ (reference sequence). The CDR3 sequence is 14 residues long. The CDR3 DNA reads as TGTGCTAGCAGCTCGGGACTAGCCTACAATGAGCAGTTCTTC. This gives the protein CASSSGLAYNEQFF. The full variable domain, rest sourced from reference TRBV7-7 and TRBJ2-1, is GAGVSQSPRYKVTKRGQDVTLRCDPISSHATLYWYQQALGQGPEFLTYFNYEAQPDKSGLPSDRFSAERPEGSISTLTIQRTEQRDSAMYRCASSSGLAYNEQFFGPGTRLTVL.

The chain combines TRBV2 with TRBJ1-1, with D perhaps matching TRBD1 (5 bases). This CDR3 is 16 amino acids long. V was trimmed by 2 bases and J by 5 bases, leaving 18 bases between them. Germline assignment: CDR1 SNHLY and CDR2 FYNNEI. CDR3 sequence: CASSEPRFRVRTEAFF. In nucleotides, the CDR3 is TGTGCCAGCAGTGAACCGAGGTTCAGGGTACGGACTGAAGCTTTCTTT.

V usage is TRBV29-1 and J usage is TRBJ2-1; 9 nucleotides match TRBD2. The germline CDR1 and CDR2 sequences are SQVTM and ANQGSEA. The CDR3 has 14 residues. J lost 3 bases, V lost 7 bases, and 7 bases had no gene match. The CDR3, as DNA: TGCAGCGCTAAGGGACTAGCAAACTACAATGAGCAGTTCTTC. Protein: CSAKGLANYNEQFF.

The chain carries TRBV6-1 and TRBJ2-7; D is perhaps TRBD1 or TRBD2 (5 bases each). Germline V CDR1 and CDR2: MNHNS, SASEGT. Trimming pared 2 bases from V and 5 bases from J, leaving 10 bases between. This CDR3 comprises 13 residues. CDR3 DNA sequence: TGTGCCAGCAGTGAATGGAGAGGGGACGAGCAGTACTTC. This encodes CASSEWRGDEQYF.

This clone was seen a single time. This rearrangement joins TRBV25-1 to TRBJ2-2; tentative D call: TRBD1 (6 bases). From germline, CDR1 is MGHDK and CDR2 SYGVNS. This CDR3 spans 16 amino acids. With 1 base removed from V and 4 bases from J, the gap between germline ends came to 13 bases. In DNA form, the CDR3 reads TGTGCCAGCAGTGAATTGGTTCCCAGGGGCACCGGGGAGCTGTTTTTT. It codes for CASSELVPRGTGELFF.

The chain employs TRBV5-4 and TRBJ2-2; the match to TRBD2 covers 15 bases. Per germline, CDR1 SGHNT and CDR2 YYREEE (reference sequence). This CDR3 has 18 amino acids. The V gene end was trimmed by 0 bases and the J gene end by 2 bases; junction bases not matched to a gene: 2. CDR3 nucleotides: TGTGCCAGCAGCTTGGTGGGACTAGCGGGAGGCAACACCGGGGAGCTGTTTTTT. It is translated as CASSLVGLAGGNTGELFF.

The V call is TRBV18, the J call TRBJ2-7; 13 nucleotides line up with TRBD2. Per the germline V gene, CDR1 is KGHSH and CDR2 is LQKENI. The CDR3 spans 18 residues. V gave up 3 bases and J gave up 5 bases; unmatched junction bases: 13. CDR3 DNA: TGTGCCAGCTCACCTCGGACTAGCGGGAGCGGGGGAGGGGACGAGCAGTACTTC. Translated, it gives CASSPRTSGSGGGDEQYF.

This clone was picked up one time. V is TRBV11-3 and J is TRBJ2-3; 13 positions agree with TRBD2. Looked up from germline, CDR1 is SGHNT and CDR2 is YENEEA. The ends lost 4 bases at V and 6 bases at J; junction bases unmatched: 7. The CDR3 has 16 residues. CDR3 sequence: CASSSGLAGADDTQYF. DNA of the CDR3: TGTGCCAGCAGCTCCGGACTAGCGGGAGCGGACGATACGCAGTATTTT.

A few counts support this clone. J is TRBJ1-5 and V is TRBV6-5; the D is unclear. CDR3 length equals 13 residues. V dropped 7 bases and J dropped 6 bases, with 13 bases sitting between them. Germline-derived CDR1 and CDR2 are MNHEY and SVGAGI. The CDR3 is CASNRGEGQPQHF. The CDR3 DNA is TGTGCCAGCAATCGGGGAGAGGGTCAGCCCCAGCATTTT.

The gene calls are TRBV5-6 and TRBJ2-7, with 11 bases lining up with TRBD2. The V gene's germline CDR1 is SGHDT and CDR2 YYEEEE. The J segment lost 7 bases and the V segment lost 5 bases, leaving 8 bases of the junction unmatched. The CDR3 runs 14 residues. DNA of the CDR3: TGTGCCAGCAGTCCACTAGCGGGAGCGGGAGAGCAGTACTTC. It yields the protein CASSPLAGAGEQYF.

The V and J genes are TRBV28 and TRBJ1-4, with TRBD1 matching over 10 bases. This CDR3 is 19 amino acids long. The germline V gene has CDR1 MDHEN and CDR2 SYDVKM. J was trimmed by 0 bases and V by 6 bases; bases with no gene match: 13. The CDR3 loop is CASSPTWTGGRTTNEKLFF. The CDR3 DNA follows: TGTGCCAGCAGCCCCACATGGACAGGGGGGAGAACAACTAATGAAAAACTGTTTTTT.